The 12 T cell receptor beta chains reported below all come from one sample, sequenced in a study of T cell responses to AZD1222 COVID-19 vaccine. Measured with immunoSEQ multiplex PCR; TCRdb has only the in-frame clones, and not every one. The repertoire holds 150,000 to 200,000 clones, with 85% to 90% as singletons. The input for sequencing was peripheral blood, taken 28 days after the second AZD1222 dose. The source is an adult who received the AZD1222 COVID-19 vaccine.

CDR3 sequence (DNA): TGTGCCAGCAGCCAGGGACAGTTAAACACTGAAGCTTTCTTT. As protein: CASSQGQLNTEAFF. J is TRBJ1-1 and V is TRBV5-4; TRBD1 matches at 7 bases. The CDR3 sequence is 14 residues long. After removal of 4 bases from V and 2 bases from J, the junction contained 5 bases not matched to a gene. The germline V gene has CDR1 SGHNT and CDR2 YYREEE (reference sequence).

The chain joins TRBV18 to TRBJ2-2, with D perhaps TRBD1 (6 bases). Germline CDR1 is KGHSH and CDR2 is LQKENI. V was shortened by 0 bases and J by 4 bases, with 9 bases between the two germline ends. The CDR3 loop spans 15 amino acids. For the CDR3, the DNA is TGTGCCAGCTCACCACCCCAGGGGAGCACCGGGGAGCTGTTTTTT. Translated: CASSPPQGSTGELFF.

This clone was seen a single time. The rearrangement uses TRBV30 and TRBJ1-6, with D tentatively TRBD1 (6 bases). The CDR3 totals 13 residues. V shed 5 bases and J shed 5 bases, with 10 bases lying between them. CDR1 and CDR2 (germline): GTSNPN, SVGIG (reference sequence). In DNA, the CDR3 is TGTGCCTGGGATAGGACAGATAATTCACCCCTCCACTTT. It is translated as CAWDRTDNSPLHF.

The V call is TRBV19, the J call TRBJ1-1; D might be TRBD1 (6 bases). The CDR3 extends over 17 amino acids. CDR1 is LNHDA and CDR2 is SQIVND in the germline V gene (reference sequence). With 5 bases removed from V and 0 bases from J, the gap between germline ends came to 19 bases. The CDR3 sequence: CASSSTGLLELNTEAFF. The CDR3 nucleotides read TGTGCCAGTAGTTCGACAGGTTTACTTGAACTGAACACTGAAGCTTTCTTT.

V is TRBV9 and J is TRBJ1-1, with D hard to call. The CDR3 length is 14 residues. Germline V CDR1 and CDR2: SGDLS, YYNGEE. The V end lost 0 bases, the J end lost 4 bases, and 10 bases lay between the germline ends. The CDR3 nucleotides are TGTGCCAGCAGCGTAGGTCCTTCGACCACTGAAGCTTTCTTT. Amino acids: CASSVGPSTTEAFF.

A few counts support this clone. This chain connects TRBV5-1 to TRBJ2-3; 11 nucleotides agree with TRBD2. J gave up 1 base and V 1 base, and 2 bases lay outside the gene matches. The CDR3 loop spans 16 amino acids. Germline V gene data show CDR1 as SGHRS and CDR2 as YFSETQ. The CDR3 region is CASSLLLAGGTDTQYF. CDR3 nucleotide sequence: TGCGCCAGCAGCTTGTTACTAGCGGGGGGCACAGATACGCAGTATTTT.

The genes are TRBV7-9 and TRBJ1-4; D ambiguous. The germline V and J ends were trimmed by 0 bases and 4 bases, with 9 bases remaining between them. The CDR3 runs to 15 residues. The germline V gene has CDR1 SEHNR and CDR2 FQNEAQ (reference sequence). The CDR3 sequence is CASSLAGGLNEKLFF. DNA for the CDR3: TGTGCCAGCAGCTTAGCCGGCGGCCTTAATGAAAAACTGTTTTTT.

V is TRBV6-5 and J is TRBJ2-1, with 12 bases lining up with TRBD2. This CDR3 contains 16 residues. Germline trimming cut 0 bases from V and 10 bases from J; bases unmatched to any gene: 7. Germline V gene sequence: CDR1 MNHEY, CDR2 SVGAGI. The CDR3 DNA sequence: TGTGCCAGCAGTTACTCCCCTAGCGGGGGGGCTGGAGAGCAGTTCTTC. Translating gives CASSYSPSGGAGEQFF.

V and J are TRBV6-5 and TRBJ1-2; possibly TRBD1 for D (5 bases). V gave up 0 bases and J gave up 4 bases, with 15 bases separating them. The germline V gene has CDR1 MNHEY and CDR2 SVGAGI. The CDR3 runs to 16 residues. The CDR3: CASSYSGEGELYGYTF. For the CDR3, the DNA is TGTGCCAGCAGTTACTCGGGTGAAGGGGAACTCTATGGCTACACCTTC.

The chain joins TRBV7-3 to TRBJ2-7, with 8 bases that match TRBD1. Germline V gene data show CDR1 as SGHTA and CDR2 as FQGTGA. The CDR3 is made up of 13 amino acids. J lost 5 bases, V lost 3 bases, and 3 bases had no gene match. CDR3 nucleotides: TGTGCCAGCAGCTTGGACAGGGTAAACGAGCAGTACTTC. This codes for CASSLDRVNEQYF. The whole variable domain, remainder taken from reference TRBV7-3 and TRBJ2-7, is GAGVSQTPSNKVTEKGKYVELRCDPISGHTALYWYRQSLGQGPEFLIYFQGTGAADDSGLPNDRFFAVRPEGSVSTLKIQRTERGDSAVYLCASSLDRVNEQYFGPGTRLTVT.

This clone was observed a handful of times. The CDR3 here is CASSLDRYQETQYF. The DNA of the CDR3 is TGTGCCAGCAGCTTAGACAGGTACCAAGAGACCCAGTACTTC. This chain links TRBV11-2 with TRBJ2-5; D call uncertain. CDR1 is SGHAT and CDR2 is FQNNGV in the germline V gene. The CDR3 consists of 14 residues. V lost 0 bases, J lost 0 bases, and 5 bases lay in between. The whole variable domain, remainder taken from reference TRBV11-2 and TRBJ2-5, is EAGVAQSPRYKIIEKRQSVAFWCNPISGHATLYWYQQILGQGPKLLIQFQNNGVVDDSQLPKDRFSAERLKGVDSTLKIQPAKLEDSAVYLCASSLDRYQETQYFGPGTRLLVL.

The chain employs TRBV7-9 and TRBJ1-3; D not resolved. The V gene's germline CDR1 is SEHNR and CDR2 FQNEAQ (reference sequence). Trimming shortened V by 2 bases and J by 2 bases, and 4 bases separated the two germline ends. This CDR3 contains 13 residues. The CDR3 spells CASSLLAGNTIYF. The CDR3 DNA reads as TGTGCCAGCAGCTTATTGGCTGGAAACACCATATATTTT. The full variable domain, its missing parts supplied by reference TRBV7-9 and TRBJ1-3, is DTGVSQNPRHKITKRGQNVTFRCDPISEHNRLYWYRQTLGQGPEFLTYFQNEAQLEKSRLLSDRFSAERPKGSFSTLEIQRTEQGDSAMYLCASSLLAGNTIYFGEGSWLTVV.